This is a list of T cell receptor beta chains from one sample in a study of blood T cell repertoires in COVID-19. Method: immunoSEQ multiplex PCR; TCRdb's copy keeps in-frame clones and lacks some. The table records around 21,000 clones, 79% of them present only once. The specimen sequenced was peripheral blood. These receptors all come from a man older than 75 with acute or convalescent COVID-19. The CDR3 runs from the conserved cysteine through the conserved F or W. The D gene is left open where the match is weak. The size of a clone is reported for some rows only, either as once, few or many, or as a class for expanded clones.

>TRBJ1-5|TRBV5-8|TRBD1|NA
CASSPWKGALQTQHF
TGTGCCAGCAGCCCCTGGAAGGGGGCACTTCAGACCCAGCATTTT
>TRBJ2-2|TRBV18|TRBD1|once
CASFTGVNTGELFF
TGTGCCAGCTTTACAGGGGTGAACACCGGGGAGCTGTTTTTT
>TRBJ2-3|TRBV6-1|NA|NA
CASSEELRRFLRGQDTQYF
TGTGCCAGCAGTGAAGAATTGAGGAGATTCCTTAGGGGCCAAGATACGCAGTATTTT
>TRBJ2-7|TRBV7-2|TRBD2|NA
CASSLLTSGRDEQYF
TGTGCCAGCAGCTTATTAACTAGCGGGAGAGACGAGCAGTACTTC
>TRBJ2-2|TRBV7-9|TRBD1|NA
CASSWGQGGGELFF
TGTGCCAGCAGCTGGGGACAGGGTGGCGGGGAGCTGTTTTTT
>TRBJ1-6|TRBV7-8|TRBD1|NA
CASSFEPGTANNSPLHF
TGTGCCAGCAGCTTTGAACCTGGGACAGCGAATAATTCACCCCTCCACTTT
>TRBJ1-2|TRBV4-1|TRBD1|NA
CASSQDSGRGNGYTF
TGCGCCAGCAGCCAAGATAGCGGCAGGGGGAATGGCTACACCTTC
>TRBJ1-3|TRBV7-9|NA|NA
CASSKGSHSGNTIYF
TGTGCCAGCAGCAAAGGTAGTCACTCTGGAAACACCATATATTTT
>TRBJ2-7|TRBV6-2/TRBV6-3|TRBD2|NA
CASSTTSGWRTSEQYF
TGTGCCAGCAGTACCACTAGCGGGTGGAGGACCAGCGAGCAGTACTTC
>TRBJ2-5|TRBV3-1/TRBV3-2|NA|NA
CASSQIRAPQETQYF
TGTGCCAGCAGCCAAATCAGGGCTCCTCAAGAGACCCAGTACTTC
>TRBJ2-7|TRBV7-2|TRBD2|once
CASSPGLAGVEQYF
TGTGCCAGCAGCCCCGGACTAGCGGGAGTCGAGCAGTACTTC
>TRBJ1-5|TRBV2|TRBD1|NA
CASRSGQGNWQPQHF
TGTGCCAGTCGATCGGGACAGGGAAATTGGCAGCCCCAGCATTTT
>TRBJ2-4|TRBV6-2/TRBV6-3|NA|once
CASSGGAQLAKNIQYF
TGTGCCAGCAGTGGAGGGGCCCAACTAGCCAAAAACATTCAGTACTTC
>TRBJ2-5|TRBV5-1|NA|once
CASSLDTAGMAQYF
TGCGCCAGCAGCTTGGATACAGCGGGCATGGCCCAGTACTTC
>TRBJ1-5|TRBV19|NA|NA
CASTEGNQPQHF
TGTGCCAGTACGGAGGGGAATCAGCCCCAGCATTTT
>TRBJ2-5|TRBV6-1|NA|once
CASSEFTLPGTQYF
TGTGCCAGCAGTGAGTTTACCCTCCCGGGGACCCAGTACTTC
>TRBJ2-1|TRBV5-1|TRBD1|once
CASSLSGTEYNEQFF
TGCGCCAGCAGCTTGTCCGGGACAGAATACAATGAGCAGTTCTTC
>TRBJ2-1|TRBV14|TRBD1|many
CASSQGTGTGYINEQFF
TGTGCCAGCAGCCAAGGTACCGGGACAGGGTATATCAATGAGCAGTTCTTC